Listed below are T cell receptor beta chains from one sample, sequenced in a study of blood T cell repertoires in COVID-19. Sequenced by immunoSEQ multiplex PCR; TCRdb stores in-frame clones only, minus some. The data contain about 18,000 clones, roughly 88% of them seen just once; the ten biggest clones take up 4.5% to 6%. Sequenced input: PBMCs or T cells enriched from blood (not recorded which). These receptors originate from a woman aged 25 to 39 who had recovered from COVID-19. Each CDR3 is given with its conserved first and last residue.

>TRBJ2-3|TRBV19
CASSLPTLAGGTTDTQYF
>TRBJ1-2|TRBV27
CASSNPGQIYTF
>TRBJ1-5|TRBV3-1/TRBV3-2
CASSPAESNQPQHF
>TRBJ2-7|TRBV19
CASSISDEQYF
>TRBJ2-7|TRBV6-1
CASSGPRQGRSYEQYF
>TRBJ1-2|TRBV6-2/TRBV6-3
CASSEAGTGDNYGYTF
>TRBJ1-2|TRBV5-4
CASSIGGNYGYTF
>TRBJ1-2|TRBV5-4
CASSLGAGGAYGYTF
>TRBJ1-5|TRBV28
CASSETGTGTQPQHF
>TRBJ1-2|TRBV19
CASSEGQVTLYGYTF
>TRBJ2-7|TRBV10-3
CATGEVSGLYEQYF
>TRBJ1-5|TRBV9
CASSVESGSNQPQHF
>TRBJ2-7|TRBV19
CASSIDPVTFHEQYF
>TRBJ1-2|TRBV5-1
CASSLQGFGYTF
>TRBJ2-3|TRBV5-1
CASSLRDLFSSTDTQYF
>TRBJ2-7|TRBV6-2/TRBV6-3
CASSPLRSPEGTYEQYF
>TRBJ1-6|TRBV27
CASSRDRGSSPLHF
>TRBJ2-2|TRBV18
CASSPFEYTGELFF
>TRBJ2-7|TRBV5-4
CASSLMGLGHYEQYF
>TRBJ1-3|TRBV19
CASIQTIGSGNTIYF
>TRBJ1-1|TRBV9
CASSVVGQGETEAFF
>TRBJ2-2|TRBV9
CASSVDVRYTGELFF
>TRBJ1-1|TRBV4-1
CASSQEESATEAFF
>TRBJ2-5|TRBV11-2
CASSLVAGKVETQYF
>TRBJ2-1|TRBV28
CASSSGPYNEQFF
>TRBJ2-7|TRBV12-3/TRBV12-4
CASSLGRQTVNF
>TRBJ1-3|TRBV5-6
CASSFGTHSGDTIYF
>TRBJ1-2|TRBV5-1
CASSLETGGRGPGGYTF
>TRBJ1-1|TRBV7-2
CASSSLQVTNTEAFF
>TRBJ2-1|TRBV6-5
CASRQGRNEQFF
>TRBJ2-6|TRBV15
CATSSQGYGSGANVLTF
>TRBJ2-2|TRBV11-2
CASSLGTSGGSRTGELFF
>TRBJ2-1|TRBV6-1
CASSEVRSTYNEQFF
>TRBJ1-5|TRBV4-1
CASSPVGQGGQPQHF
>TRBJ2-1|TRBV9
CASSRGLAGDNEQFF
>TRBJ2-7|TRBV7-2
CASSLAPGSYEQYF
>TRBJ1-2|TRBV19
CASTPTMRTMGGYTF
>TRBJ2-5|TRBV7-6
CASSLAGGGRETQYF
>TRBJ1-5|TRBV28
CASSSVGAYQPQHF
>TRBJ1-6|TRBV28
CASLVGQGENSPLHF
>TRBJ2-5|TRBV19
CATSQGTQETQYF
>TRBJ1-4|TRBV7-2
CASSLLFNEKLFF
>TRBJ1-2|TRBV4-1
CASSPGTKSDYTF
>TRBJ2-7|TRBV6-5
CASRTSVSTYEQYF
>TRBJ1-6|TRBV2
CASSGNHGGTGHSPLHF
>TRBJ1-3|TRBV9
CASSSGDSNTIYF
>TRBJ1-1|TRBV5-4
CASSLNTNTEAFF
>TRBJ1-1|TRBV10-2
CASATQGGHTEAFF
>TRBJ2-7|TRBV10-1
CASSRVSYEQYF
>TRBJ1-1|TRBV28
CASSLSHSEAFF
>TRBJ2-5|TRBV5-6
CASSSGETQYF
>TRBJ2-3|TRBV7-2
CASSAWEGGTDTQYF
>TRBJ2-1|TRBV24-1
CATSLRPGQGFYNEQFF
>TRBJ1-5|TRBV27
CASSPGPGTGGVRNQPQHF
>TRBJ1-1|TRBV5-1
CASSATGTGATEAFF